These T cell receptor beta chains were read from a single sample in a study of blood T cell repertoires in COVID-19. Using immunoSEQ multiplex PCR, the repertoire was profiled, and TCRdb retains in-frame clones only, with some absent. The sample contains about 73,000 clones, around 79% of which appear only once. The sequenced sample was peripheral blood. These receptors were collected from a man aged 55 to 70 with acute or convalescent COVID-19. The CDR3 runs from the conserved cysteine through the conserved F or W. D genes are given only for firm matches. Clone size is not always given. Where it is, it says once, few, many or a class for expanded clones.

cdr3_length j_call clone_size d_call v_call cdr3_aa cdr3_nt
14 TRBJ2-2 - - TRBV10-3 CAISGAGGTGELFF TGTGCCATCAGTGGGGCAGGGGGGACCGGGGAGCTGTTTTTT
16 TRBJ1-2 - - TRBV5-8 CASSLGERQDNYGYTF TGTGCCAGCAGCTTGGGGGAAAGACAGGATAACTATGGCTACACCTTC
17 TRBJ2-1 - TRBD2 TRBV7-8 CASSTNVLAGEPNEQFF TGTGCCAGCAGCACAAACGTACTAGCGGGAGAACCCAATGAGCAGTTCTTC
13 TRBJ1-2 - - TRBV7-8 CASSFGTIYGYTF TGTGCCAGCAGCTTCGGGACTATCTATGGCTACACCTTC
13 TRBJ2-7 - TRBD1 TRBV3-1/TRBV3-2 CASSQGDRGEQYF TGTGCCAGCAGCCAAGGGGACAGGGGCGAGCAGTACTTC
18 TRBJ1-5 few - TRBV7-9 CASSLGQGGEYSNQPQHF TGTGCCAGCAGCTTAGGCCAGGGAGGAGAATATAGCAATCAGCCCCAGCATTTT
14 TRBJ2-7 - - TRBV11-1 CASSLTSPSYEQYF TGTGCCAGCAGCCTTACTAGTCCTTCCTACGAGCAGTACTTC
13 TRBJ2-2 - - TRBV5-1 CASSPGGTGELFF TGCGCCAGCAGCCCCGGGGGTACCGGGGAGCTGTTTTTT
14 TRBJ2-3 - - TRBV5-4 CASSLEQYTDTQYF TGTGCCAGCAGCTTGGAACAGTACACAGATACGCAGTATTTT
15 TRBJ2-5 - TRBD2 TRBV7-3 CASSLAGLAEETQYF TGTGCCAGCAGCTTAGCGGGACTAGCGGAGGAGACCCAGTACTTC
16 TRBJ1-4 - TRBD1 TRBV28 CASSTTTGDSNEKLFF TGTGCCAGCAGTACGACGACAGGGGATTCCAATGAAAAACTGTTTTTT
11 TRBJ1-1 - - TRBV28 CASRTTAEAFF TGTGCCAGCAGGACGACAGCTGAAGCTTTCTTT
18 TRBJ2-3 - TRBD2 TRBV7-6 CASSSFSLLAGLTDTQYF TGTGCCAGCAGCTCCTTTTCGTTGTTAGCGGGTCTGACGGATACGCAGTATTTT
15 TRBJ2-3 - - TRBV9 CASSAIEARTDTQYF TGTGCCAGCAGCGCGATCGAAGCCCGCACAGATACGCAGTATTTT
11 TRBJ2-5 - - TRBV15 CATSTEETQYF TGTGCCACCAGCACCGAAGAGACCCAGTACTTC